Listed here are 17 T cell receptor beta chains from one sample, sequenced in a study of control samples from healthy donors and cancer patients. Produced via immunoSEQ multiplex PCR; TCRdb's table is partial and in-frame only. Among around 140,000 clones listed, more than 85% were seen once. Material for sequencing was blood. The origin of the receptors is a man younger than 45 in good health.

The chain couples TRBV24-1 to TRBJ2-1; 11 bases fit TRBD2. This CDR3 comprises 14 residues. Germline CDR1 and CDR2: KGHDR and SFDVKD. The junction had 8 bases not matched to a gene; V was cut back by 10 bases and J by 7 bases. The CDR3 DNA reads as TGTGCCACGCAACTAGCGGGGGTGAGGAATGAGCAGTTCTTC. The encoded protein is CATQLAGVRNEQFF.

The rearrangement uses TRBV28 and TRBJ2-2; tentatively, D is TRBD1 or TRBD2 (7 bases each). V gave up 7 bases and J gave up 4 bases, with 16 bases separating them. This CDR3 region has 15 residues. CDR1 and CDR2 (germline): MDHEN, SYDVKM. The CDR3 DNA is TGTGCCAGCACCCCCGCAGGGGGGGGCACCGGGGAGCTGTTTTTT. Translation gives CASTPAGGGTGELFF.

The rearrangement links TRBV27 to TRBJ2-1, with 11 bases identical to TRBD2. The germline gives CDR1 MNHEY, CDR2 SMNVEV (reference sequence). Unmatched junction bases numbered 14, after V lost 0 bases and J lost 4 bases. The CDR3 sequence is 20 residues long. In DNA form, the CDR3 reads TGTGCCAGCAGTTTATCGGTTCGGCTAGCGGGGGGCAGGAGATACAATGAGCAGTTCTTC. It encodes CASSLSVRLAGGRRYNEQFF.

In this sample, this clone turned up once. The CDR3 DNA follows: TGTGCCAGCAGTCTCACAGATACGCAGTATTTT. It translates to CASSLTDTQYF. J is TRBJ2-3 and V is TRBV7-2, with D unclear. CDR3 length: 11 amino acids. Per germline, CDR1 SGHTA and CDR2 FQGNSA. Trimming took 6 bases from V and 2 from J, leaving 3 bases between them.

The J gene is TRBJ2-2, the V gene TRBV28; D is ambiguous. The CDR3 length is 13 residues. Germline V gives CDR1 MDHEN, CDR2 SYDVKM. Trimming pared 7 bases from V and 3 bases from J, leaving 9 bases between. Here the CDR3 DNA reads TGTGCCAGCAAAGCACTTGACACCGGGGAGCTGTTTTTT. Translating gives CASKALDTGELFF.

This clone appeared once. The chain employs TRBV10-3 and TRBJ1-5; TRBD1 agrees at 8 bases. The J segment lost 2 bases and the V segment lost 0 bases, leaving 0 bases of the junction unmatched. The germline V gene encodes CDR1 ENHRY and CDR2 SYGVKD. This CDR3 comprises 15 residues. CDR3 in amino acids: CAISESTGGNQPQHF. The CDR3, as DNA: TGTGCCATCAGTGAGTCGACAGGGGGCAATCAGCCCCAGCATTTT.

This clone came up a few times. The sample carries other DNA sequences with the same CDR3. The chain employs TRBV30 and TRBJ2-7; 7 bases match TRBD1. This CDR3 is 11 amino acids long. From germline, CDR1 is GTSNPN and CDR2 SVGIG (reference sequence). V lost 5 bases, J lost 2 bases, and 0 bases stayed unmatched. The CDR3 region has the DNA TGTGCCTGGGGACAGGCCTACGAGCAGTACTTC. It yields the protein CAWGQAYEQYF.

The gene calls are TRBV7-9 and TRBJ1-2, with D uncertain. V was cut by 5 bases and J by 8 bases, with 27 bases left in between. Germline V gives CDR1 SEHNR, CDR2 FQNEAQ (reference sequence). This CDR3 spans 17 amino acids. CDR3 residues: CASSGILGYLVVGGYTF. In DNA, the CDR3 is TGTGCCAGCAGCGGGATACTGGGGTACTTGGTTGTCGGCGGCTACACCTTC. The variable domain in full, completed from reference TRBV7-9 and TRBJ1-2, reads DTGVSQNPRHKITKRGQNVTFRCDPISEHNRLYWYRQTLGQGPEFLTYFQNEAQLEKSRLLSDRFSAERPKGSFSTLEIQRTEQGDSAMYLCASSGILGYLVVGGYTFGSGTRLTVV.

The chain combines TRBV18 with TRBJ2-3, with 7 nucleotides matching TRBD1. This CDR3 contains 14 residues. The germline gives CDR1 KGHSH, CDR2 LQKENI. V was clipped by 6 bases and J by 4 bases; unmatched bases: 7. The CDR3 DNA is TGTGCCAGCTCCTCGGGACAGAAGTCAGATACGCAGTATTTT. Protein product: CASSSGQKSDTQYF.

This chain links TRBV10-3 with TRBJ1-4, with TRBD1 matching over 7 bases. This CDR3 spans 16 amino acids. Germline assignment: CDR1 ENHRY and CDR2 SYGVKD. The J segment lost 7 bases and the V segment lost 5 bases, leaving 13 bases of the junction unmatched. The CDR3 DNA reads TGTGCCATCAGTCAAGGTGACAGGGTCATTAGTGAAAAACTGTTTTTT. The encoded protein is CAISQGDRVISEKLFF.

As DNA, the CDR3 is TGTGCCAGCAGCTTGGAGTGGGGTTCCTATAATTCACCCCTCCACTTT. It encodes CASSLEWGSYNSPLHF. The chain uses TRBV5-5 and TRBJ1-6; the D is unclear. The CDR3 has 16 amino acids. CDR1 SGHKS and CDR2 YYEKEE come from the germline V gene (reference sequence). The V and J ends lost 0 bases and 1 base respectively, with 8 bases between them.

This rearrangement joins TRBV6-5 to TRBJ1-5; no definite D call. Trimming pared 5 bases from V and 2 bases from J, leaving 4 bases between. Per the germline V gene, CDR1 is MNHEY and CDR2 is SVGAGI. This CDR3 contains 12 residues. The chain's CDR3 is CASSIRNQPQHF. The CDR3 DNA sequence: TGTGCCAGCAGTATACGCAATCAGCCCCAGCATTTT.

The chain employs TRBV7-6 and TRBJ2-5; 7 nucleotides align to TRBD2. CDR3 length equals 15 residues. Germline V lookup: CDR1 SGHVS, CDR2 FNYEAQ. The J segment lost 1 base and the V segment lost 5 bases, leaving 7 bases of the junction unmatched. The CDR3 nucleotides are TGTGCCAGCAGCCTTCAGCGGGGCCTCCAAGAGACCCAGTACTTC. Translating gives CASSLQRGLQETQYF.

CDR3 amino acids: CASSRVPAGNYNEQFF. The CDR3, as DNA: TGTGCCAGCAGCCGCGTACCAGCAGGGAACTACAATGAGCAGTTCTTC. The rearrangement uses TRBV7-9 and TRBJ2-1; a weak D match, TRBD1 (5 bases). This CDR3 has 16 amino acids. V dropped 5 bases and J dropped 3 bases, with 17 bases sitting between them. In germline, CDR1 is SEHNR, CDR2 FQNEAQ (reference sequence).

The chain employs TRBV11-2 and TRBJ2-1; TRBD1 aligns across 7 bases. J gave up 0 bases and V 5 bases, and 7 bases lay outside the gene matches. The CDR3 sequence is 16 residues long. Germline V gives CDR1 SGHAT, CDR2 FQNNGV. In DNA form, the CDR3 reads TGTGCCAGCAGCCCTCCGGGACAGAGCTCCTACAATGAGCAGTTCTTC. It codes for CASSPPGQSSYNEQFF. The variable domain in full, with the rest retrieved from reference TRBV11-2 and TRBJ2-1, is EAGVAQSPRYKIIEKRQSVAFWCNPISGHATLYWYQQILGQGPKLLIQFQNNGVVDDSQLPKDRFSAERLKGVDSTLKIQPAKLEDSAVYLCASSPPGQSSYNEQFFGPGTRLTVL.

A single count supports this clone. CDR3 sequence reads: CASSPGQGKGEQYF. In DNA, the CDR3 is TGTGCCAGCAGCCCCGGACAGGGGAAGGGCGAGCAGTACTTC. The rearrangement joins TRBV7-3 to TRBJ2-7; 9 bases fit TRBD1. The CDR3 contains 14 residues. Germline CDR1 SGHTA, CDR2 FQGTGA. V was pared by 5 bases and J by 6 bases, with 8 bases of the junction left unmatched.

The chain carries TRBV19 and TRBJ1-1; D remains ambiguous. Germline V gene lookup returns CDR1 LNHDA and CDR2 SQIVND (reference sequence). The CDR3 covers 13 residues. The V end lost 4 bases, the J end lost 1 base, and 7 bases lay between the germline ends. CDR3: CASSTSANTEAFF. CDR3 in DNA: TGTGCCAGTAGTACCAGCGCGAACACTGAAGCTTTCTTT.